The following is a T cell receptor (beta chain) sequence with its context. Its cognate antigen has yet to be identified. The record has no base qualities; no much larger clone is one base away. The CDR3 has 20 amino acids, counting the end cysteine and phenylalanine. The read is trimmed to its CDR3 DNA, 60 bases read in frame from base 1. V was cut back by 1 base and J by 1 base, leaving a gap of 22 bases between them. The data belong to a study of response to subunit inactivated influenza vaccine (dated by TCRdb to 2017 to 2018). With regard to the full study: To follow how T cells responded to a trivalent subunit inactivated influenza vaccine, the researchers relied on deep quantitative profiling of the T cell receptor repertoire.

Preparation of the library involved RT-PCR. Sequencing instrument: Illumina HiSeq 2500. TCRdb cleaned the public reads at Q25 with fastp, built clones with MiXCR and kept in-frame beta chains. Rows merge per CDR3 protein into single entries with the most common DNA and genes. A total of over 300,000 distinct CDR3 sequences appear in this sample, roughly 22% of them only once. The leading ten clones occupy approximately 10% of the sample. Results and caveats for the whole study, not just this receptor: According to the authors, only a limited number of new T cells may be recruited by each seasonal influenza vaccination.

The sequences come from PBMCs from blood, collected about 19 months after vaccination. The rearrangement joined TRBV12-3 or TRBV12-4 to TRBJ2-2; tentative D gene TRBD2, with 5 bases matching. This TCR derives from a man aged 50 to 69 who received an inactivated influenza vaccine. Donor details come from another sample of the same person, matched by shared clones. The CDR3 protein is CASSLDTVFVSRVNTGELFF. At the DNA level, the sequence is TGTGCCAGCAGTTTAGATACGGTGTTTGTGTCGCGGGTGAACACCGGGGAGCTGTTTTTT.